This T cell receptor (beta chain) was captured in a study of T cells in Graves' hyperthyroidism and ophthalmopathy. At the level of the study: Peripheral blood draws took place at initial diagnosis, ahead of any treatment.

At least 3 on the Clinical Activity Score was recorded for ophthalmopathy patients, who also had NOSPECS grade at least 4 and duration under 3 months. The source material, RNA transcripts, was used to amplify TCR beta CDR3 regions. Researchers ran a first-round RT-PCR on the TCR CDR3 using the HTBI primer set. Each CDR3 protein is one row after TCRdb ran MiXCR on the multiplex PCR reads. This sample has around 530,000 distinct CDR3 sequences, with 17% found just once. Germline CDR1 reads SQVTM; CDR2 reads ANQGSEA. The V gene end was trimmed by 4 bases and the J gene end by 8 bases; junction bases not matched to a gene: 8. CDR3 length: 15 amino acids.

This clonotype was sampled from a woman aged 18-30 years with Graves' ophthalmopathy. Material: blood. This chain joins TRBV29-1 and TRBJ2-1, with 13 bases aligning to TRBD2. CDR3 nucleotide sequence: TGCAGCGTTGTTGGACTAGCGGGAGTCGTGGATGAGCAGTTCTTC. Translated: CSVVGLAGVVDEQFF.